This T cell receptor (beta chain) comes out of a study of breast tumors, draining lymph nodes, adjacent tissues. Regarding the study as a whole: Tumors had less TCR diversity than lymph nodes, more than nontumor tissue. Data fit most tumor T cells coming from lymph node, expanding in tumor. Luminal-like breast cancer showed significantly greater tumor-nontumor repertoire similarity than basal-like breast cancer did.

Breast cancer patients provided tissue from their axillary draining lymph nodes. This clonotype was counted many times. What it binds is not known. CDR3 size: 13 residues. The germline V gene encodes CDR1 SGHAT and CDR2 FQNNGV. Trimming removed 0 bases at V and 5 bases at J, with 8 bases between. A single record per CDR3 protein comes from TCRdb applying MiXCR to the multiplex PCR reads. The table has around 250,000 distinct CDR3 sequences, 30% to 35% seen once. Sequenced input: axillary lymph node tissue. This TCR was sampled from a female donor with breast cancer. Some clones in this sample may be carry-over from other donors' samples. This chain connects TRBV11-2 to TRBJ2-7; D uncertain. The CDR3 sequence: CASSLEFSDEQYF. CDR3 bases: TGTGCCAGCAGCTTAGAATTCTCTGACGAGCAGTACTTC.